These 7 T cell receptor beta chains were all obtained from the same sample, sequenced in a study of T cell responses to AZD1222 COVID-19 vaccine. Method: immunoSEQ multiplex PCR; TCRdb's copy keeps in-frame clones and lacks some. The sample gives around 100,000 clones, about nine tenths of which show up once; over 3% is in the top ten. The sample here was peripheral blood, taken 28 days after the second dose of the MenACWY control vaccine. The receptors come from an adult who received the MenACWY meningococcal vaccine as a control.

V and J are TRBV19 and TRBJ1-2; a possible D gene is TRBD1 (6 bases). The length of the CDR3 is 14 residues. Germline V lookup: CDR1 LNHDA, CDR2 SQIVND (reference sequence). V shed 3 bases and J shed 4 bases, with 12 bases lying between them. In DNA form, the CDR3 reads TGTGCCAGTAGTATTTCGGGACAACTCTATGGCTACACCTTC. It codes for CASSISGQLYGYTF.

CDR3: CATWDTNTGELFF. Written as DNA, the CDR3 is TGTGCCACCTGGGACACGAACACCGGGGAGCTGTTTTTT. This chain links TRBV24-1 with TRBJ2-2, with D maybe TRBD1 (6 bases). V was clipped by 9 bases and J by 0 bases, with 7 bases between them. This CDR3 has 13 amino acids. Germline V gene lookup returns CDR1 KGHDR and CDR2 SFDVKD.

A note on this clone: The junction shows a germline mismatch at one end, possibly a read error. The CDR3 sequence is CASTNGAAVLF. The CDR3 coding sequence is TGTGCCAGCACCAACGGGGCCGCCGTACTCTTC. The rearrangement uses TRBV6-5 and TRBJ2-7; the D call may be TRBD1 or TRBD2 (5 bases each). The CDR3 consists of 11 residues. Per the germline V gene, CDR1 is MNHEY and CDR2 is SVGAGI.

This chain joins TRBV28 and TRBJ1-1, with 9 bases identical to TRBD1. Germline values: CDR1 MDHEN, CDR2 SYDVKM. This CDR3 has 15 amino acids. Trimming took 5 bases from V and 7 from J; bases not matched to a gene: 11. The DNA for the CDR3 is TGTGCCAGCAGTCCTATCCCGACAGGGGGAAATGAAGCTTTCTTT. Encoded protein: CASSPIPTGGNEAFF. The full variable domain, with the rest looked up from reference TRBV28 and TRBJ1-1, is DVKVTQSSRYLVKRTGEKVFLECVQDMDHENMFWYRQDPGLGLRLIYFSYDVKMKEKGDIPEGYSVSREKKERFSLILESASTNQTSMYLCASSPIPTGGNEAFFGQGTRLTVV.

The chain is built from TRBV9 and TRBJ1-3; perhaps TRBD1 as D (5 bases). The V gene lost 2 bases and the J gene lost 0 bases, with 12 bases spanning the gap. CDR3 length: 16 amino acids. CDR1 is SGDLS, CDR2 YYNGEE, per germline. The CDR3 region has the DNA TGTGCCAGCAGCGTGGAACCAGGGACCTCTGGAAACACCATATATTTT. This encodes CASSVEPGTSGNTIYF.

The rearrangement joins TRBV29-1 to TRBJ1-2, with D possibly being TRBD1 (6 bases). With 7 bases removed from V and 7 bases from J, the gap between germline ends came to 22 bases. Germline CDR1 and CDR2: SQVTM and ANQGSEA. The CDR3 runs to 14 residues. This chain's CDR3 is CSAGHSPEGSGYTF. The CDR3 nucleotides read TGCAGCGCGGGACATAGCCCCGAGGGGAGTGGCTACACCTTC.

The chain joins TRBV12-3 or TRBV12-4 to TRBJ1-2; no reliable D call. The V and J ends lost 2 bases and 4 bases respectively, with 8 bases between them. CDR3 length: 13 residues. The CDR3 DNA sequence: TGTGCCAGCAGTTTACGGTCTCCCTATGGCTACACCTTC. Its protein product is CASSLRSPYGYTF.